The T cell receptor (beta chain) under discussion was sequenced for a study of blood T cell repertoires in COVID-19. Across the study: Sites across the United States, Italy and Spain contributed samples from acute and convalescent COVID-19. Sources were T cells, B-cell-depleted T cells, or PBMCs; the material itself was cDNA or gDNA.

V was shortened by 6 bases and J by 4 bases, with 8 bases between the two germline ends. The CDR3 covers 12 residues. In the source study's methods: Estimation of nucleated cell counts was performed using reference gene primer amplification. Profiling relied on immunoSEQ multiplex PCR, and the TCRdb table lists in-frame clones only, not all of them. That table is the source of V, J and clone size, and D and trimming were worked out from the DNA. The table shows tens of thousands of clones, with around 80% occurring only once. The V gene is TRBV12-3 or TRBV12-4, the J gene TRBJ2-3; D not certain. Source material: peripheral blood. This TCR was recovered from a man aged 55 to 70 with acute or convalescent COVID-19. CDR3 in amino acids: CASRPGSDTQYF. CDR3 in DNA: TGTGCCAGCAGGCCCGGGTCAGATACGCAGTATTTT.